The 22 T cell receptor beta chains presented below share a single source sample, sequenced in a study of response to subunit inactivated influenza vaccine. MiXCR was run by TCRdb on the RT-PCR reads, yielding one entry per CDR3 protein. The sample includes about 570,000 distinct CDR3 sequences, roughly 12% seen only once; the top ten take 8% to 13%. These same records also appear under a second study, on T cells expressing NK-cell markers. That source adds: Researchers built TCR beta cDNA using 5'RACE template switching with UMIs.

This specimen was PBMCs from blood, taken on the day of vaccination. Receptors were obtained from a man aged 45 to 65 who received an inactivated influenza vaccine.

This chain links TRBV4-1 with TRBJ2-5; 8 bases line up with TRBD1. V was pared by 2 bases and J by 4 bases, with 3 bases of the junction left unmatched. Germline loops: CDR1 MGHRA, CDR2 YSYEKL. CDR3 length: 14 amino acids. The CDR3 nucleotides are TGCGCCAGCAGCCAACAGGGGGCTAGAGAGACCCAGTACTTC. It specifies CASSQQGARETQYF.

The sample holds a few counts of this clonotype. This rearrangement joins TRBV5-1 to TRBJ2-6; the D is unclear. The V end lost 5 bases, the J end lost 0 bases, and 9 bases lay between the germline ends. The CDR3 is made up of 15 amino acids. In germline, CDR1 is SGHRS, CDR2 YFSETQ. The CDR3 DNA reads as TGCGCCAGCAGAGTAATCGCCTCTGGGGCCAACGTCCTGACTTTC. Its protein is CASRVIASGANVLTF. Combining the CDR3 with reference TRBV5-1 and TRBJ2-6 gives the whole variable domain KAGVTQTPRYLIKTRGQQVTLSCSPISGHRSVSWYQQTPGQGLQFLFEYFSETQRNKGNFPGRFSGRQFSNSRSEMNVSTLELGDSALYLCASRVIASGANVLTFGAGSRLTVL.

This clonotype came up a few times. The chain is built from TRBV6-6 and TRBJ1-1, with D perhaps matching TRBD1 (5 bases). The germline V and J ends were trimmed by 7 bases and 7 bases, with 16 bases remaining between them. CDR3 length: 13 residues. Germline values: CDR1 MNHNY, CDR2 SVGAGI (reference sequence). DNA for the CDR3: TGTGCCAGCAACCCCGGGACGGATGTTGAAGCTTTCTTT. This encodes CASNPGTDVEAFF.

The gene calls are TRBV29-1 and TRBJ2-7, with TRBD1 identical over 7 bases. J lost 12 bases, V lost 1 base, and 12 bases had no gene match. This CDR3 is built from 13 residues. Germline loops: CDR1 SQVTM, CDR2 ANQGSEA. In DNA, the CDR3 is TGCAGCGTTGAAGTCACGGCAGGGGGTATCGCGTACTTC. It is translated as CSVEVTAGGIAYF.

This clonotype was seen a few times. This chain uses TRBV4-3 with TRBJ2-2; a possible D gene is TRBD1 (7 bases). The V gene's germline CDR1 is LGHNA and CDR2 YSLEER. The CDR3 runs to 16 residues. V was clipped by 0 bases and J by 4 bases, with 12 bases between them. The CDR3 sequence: CASSQDGQGGTGELFF. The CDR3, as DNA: TGCGCCAGCAGCCAAGACGGCCAGGGGGGCACCGGGGAGCTGTTTTTT.

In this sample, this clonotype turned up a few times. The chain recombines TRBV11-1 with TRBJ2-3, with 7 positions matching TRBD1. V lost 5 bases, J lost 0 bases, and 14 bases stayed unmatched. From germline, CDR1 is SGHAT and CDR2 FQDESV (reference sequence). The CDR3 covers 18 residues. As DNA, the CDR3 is TGTGCCAGCAGCACCAGAGGGACAGAAATATCGAGCACAGATACGCAGTATTTT. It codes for CASSTRGTEISSTDTQYF.

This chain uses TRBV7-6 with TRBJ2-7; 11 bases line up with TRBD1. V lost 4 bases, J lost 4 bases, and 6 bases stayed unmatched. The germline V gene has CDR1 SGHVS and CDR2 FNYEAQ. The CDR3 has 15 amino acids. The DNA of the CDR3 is TGTGCCAGCAGCTCCCAGGACAGGGGGCAATACGAGCAGTACTTC. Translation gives CASSSQDRGQYEQYF. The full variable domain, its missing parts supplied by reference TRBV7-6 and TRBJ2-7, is GAGVSQSPRYKVTKRGQDVALRCDPISGHVSLYWYRQALGQGPEFLTYFNYEAQQDKSGLPNDRFSAERPEGSISTLTIQRTEQRDSAMYRCASSSQDRGQYEQYFGPGTRLTVT.

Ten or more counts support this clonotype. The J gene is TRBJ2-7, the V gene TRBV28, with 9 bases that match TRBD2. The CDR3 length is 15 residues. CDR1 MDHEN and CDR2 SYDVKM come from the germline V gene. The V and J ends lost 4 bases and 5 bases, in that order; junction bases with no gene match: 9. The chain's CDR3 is CASSSYSGRPDEQYF. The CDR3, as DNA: TGTGCCAGCAGTTCTTATAGCGGGAGACCCGACGAGCAGTACTTC.

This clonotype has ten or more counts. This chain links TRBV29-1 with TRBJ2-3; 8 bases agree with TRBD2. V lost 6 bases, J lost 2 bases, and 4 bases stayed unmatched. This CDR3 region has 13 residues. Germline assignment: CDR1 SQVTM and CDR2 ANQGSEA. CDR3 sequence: CSVFSGDTDTQYF. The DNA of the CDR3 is TGCAGCGTATTTAGCGGGGACACAGATACGCAGTATTTT.

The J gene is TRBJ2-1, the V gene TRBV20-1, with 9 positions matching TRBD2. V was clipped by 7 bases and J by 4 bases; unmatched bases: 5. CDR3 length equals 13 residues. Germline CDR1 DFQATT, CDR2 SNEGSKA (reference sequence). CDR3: CSVDSGSYNEQFF. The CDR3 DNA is TGCAGTGTAGATAGCGGGAGTTACAATGAGCAGTTCTTC.

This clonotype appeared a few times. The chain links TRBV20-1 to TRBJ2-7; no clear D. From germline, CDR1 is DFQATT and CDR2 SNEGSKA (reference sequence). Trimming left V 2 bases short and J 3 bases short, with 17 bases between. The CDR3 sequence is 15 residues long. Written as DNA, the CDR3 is TGCAGTGCTAGATACCTGCGAATAGTACACTACGAGCAGTACTTC. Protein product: CSARYLRIVHYEQYF.

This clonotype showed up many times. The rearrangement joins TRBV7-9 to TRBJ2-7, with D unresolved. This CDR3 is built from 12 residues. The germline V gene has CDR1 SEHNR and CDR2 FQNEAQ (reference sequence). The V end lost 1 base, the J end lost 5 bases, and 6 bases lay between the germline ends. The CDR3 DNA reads TGTGCCAGCAGCTTAGGAGTCCACGAGCAGTACTTC. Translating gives CASSLGVHEQYF.

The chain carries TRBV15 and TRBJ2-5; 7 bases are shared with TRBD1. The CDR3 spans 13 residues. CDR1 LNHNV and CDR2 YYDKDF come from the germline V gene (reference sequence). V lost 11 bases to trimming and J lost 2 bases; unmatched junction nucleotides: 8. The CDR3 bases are TGTGCCGCCAAAACAGGGGAACAAGAGACCCAGTACTTC. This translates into CAAKTGEQETQYF.

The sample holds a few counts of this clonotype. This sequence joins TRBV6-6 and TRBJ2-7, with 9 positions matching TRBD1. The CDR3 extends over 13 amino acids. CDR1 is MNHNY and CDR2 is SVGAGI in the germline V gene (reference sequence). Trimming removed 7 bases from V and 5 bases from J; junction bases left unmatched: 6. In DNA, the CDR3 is TGTGCCAGCACCCCCGGGACAGGGAACGAGCAGTACTTC. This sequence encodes CASTPGTGNEQYF.

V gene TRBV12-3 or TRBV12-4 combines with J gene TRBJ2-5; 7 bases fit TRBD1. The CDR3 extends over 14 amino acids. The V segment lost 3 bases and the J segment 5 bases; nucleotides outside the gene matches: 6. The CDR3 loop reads CASSFQGVSETQYF. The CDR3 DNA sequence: TGTGCCAGCAGTTTTCAGGGGGTGTCGGAGACCCAGTACTTC.

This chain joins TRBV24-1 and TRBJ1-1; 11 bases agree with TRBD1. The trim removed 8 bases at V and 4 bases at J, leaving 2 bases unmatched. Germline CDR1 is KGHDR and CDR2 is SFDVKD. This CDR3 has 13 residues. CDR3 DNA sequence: TGTGCCACCATTGGGACAGGGGGCACTGAAGCTTTCTTT. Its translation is CATIGTGGTEAFF.

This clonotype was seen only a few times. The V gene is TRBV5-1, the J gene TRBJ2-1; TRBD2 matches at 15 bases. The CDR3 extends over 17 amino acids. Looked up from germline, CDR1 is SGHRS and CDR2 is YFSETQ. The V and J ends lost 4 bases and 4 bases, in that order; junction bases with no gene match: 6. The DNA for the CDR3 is TGCGCCAGCAGCCACTCGGGACTAGCGGGGGGTTACAATGAGCAGTTCTTC. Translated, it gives CASSHSGLAGGYNEQFF.

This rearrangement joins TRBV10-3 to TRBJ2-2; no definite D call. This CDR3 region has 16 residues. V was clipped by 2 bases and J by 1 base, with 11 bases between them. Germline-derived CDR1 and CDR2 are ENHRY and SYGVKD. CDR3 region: CAISERRPKNTGELFF. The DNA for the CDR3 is TGTGCCATCAGTGAGAGGAGACCCAAGAACACCGGGGAGCTGTTTTTT.

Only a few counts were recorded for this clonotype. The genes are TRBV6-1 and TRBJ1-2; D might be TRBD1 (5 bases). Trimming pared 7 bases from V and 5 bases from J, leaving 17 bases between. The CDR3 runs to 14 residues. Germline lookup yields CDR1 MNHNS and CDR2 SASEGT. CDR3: CASKVYRGSYGYTF. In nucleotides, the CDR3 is TGTGCCAGCAAGGTTTATAGGGGAAGTTATGGCTACACCTTC.

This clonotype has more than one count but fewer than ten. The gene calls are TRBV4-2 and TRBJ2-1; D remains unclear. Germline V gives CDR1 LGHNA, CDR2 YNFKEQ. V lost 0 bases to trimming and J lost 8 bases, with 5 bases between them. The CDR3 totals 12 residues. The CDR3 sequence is CASSQDRHEQFF. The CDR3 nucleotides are TGTGCCAGCAGCCAAGACCGCCATGAGCAGTTCTTC.

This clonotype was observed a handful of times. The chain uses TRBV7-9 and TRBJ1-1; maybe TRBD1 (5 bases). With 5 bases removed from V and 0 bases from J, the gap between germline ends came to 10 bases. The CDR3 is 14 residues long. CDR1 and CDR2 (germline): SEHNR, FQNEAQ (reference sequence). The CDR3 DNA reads TGTGCCAGCAGCCCCAGGGAAATGAACACTGAAGCTTTCTTT. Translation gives CASSPREMNTEAFF.

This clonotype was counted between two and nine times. The CDR3 loop reads CASGRPNTEAFF. CDR3 DNA sequence: TGTGCCAGCGGCCGCCCCAACACTGAAGCTTTCTTT. The chain links TRBV6-2 or TRBV6-3 to TRBJ1-1; D gene ambiguous. The CDR3 loop spans 12 amino acids. The germline CDR1 and CDR2 sequences are MNHEY and SVGEGT. V was shortened by 8 bases and J by 2 bases, with 9 bases between the two germline ends.